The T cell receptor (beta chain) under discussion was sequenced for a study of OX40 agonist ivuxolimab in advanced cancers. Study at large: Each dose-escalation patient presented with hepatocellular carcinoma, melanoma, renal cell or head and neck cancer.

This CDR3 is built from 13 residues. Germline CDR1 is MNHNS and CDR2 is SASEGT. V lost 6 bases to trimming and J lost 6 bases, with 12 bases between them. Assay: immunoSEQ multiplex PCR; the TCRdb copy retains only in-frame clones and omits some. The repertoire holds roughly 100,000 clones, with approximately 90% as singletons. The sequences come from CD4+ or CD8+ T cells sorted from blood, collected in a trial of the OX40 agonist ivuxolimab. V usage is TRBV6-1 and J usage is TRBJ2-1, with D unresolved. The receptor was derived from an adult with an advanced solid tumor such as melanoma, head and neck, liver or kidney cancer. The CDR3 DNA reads TGTGCCAGCAGCCGATCGGACGGCAATGAGCAGTTCTTC. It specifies CASSRSDGNEQFF.